The 17 T cell receptor beta chains listed next were all sequenced from one sample in a study of T cell repertoires in cytomegalovirus infection. MiXCR, applied by TCRdb to the reads, yields one record per CDR3 protein. This table has 490,000 or so distinct CDR3 sequences, 11% appearing once. Sequenced sample: PBMCs. These receptors all stem from a human donor in good health (CMV status not recorded). Some clones in this sample may be carry-over from other donors' samples.

This sequence joins TRBV29-1 and TRBJ2-1; no definite D call. V gave up 5 bases and J gave up 6 bases, with 14 bases separating them. CDR1 and CDR2 from the germline V gene are SQVTM and ANQGSEA. This CDR3 is built from 13 residues. CDR3 region: CSVWSTVANEQFF. DNA for the CDR3: TGCAGCGTTTGGTCGACCGTGGCCAATGAGCAGTTCTTC.

This clonotype was observed a few times. This chain joins TRBV3-1 and TRBJ1-5; 9 bases are shared with TRBD1. V gave up 3 bases and J gave up 3 bases; unmatched junction bases: 6. Looked up from germline, CDR1 is LGHDT and CDR2 is YNNKEL (reference sequence). This CDR3 comprises 16 residues. This chain's CDR3 is CASSQGTGYSNQPQHF. In DNA, the CDR3 is TGTGCCAGCAGCCAGGGGACAGGGTATTCCAATCAGCCCCAGCATTTT.

This clonotype was observed a few times. The J gene is TRBJ2-1, the V gene TRBV11-3; 8 bases are a match to TRBD2. CDR3 size: 16 residues. Germline loops: CDR1 SGHNT, CDR2 YENEEA. The ends lost 4 bases at V and 4 bases at J; junction bases unmatched: 9. The CDR3 reads CASSSFLAGGYNEQFF. In DNA form, the CDR3 reads TGTGCCAGCAGCTCATTCTTGGCGGGGGGTTACAATGAGCAGTTCTTC.

In this sample, this clonotype turned up many times. The V and J genes are TRBV19 and TRBJ2-2; D gene unclear. The V gene lost 6 bases and the J gene lost 0 bases, with 11 bases spanning the gap. This CDR3 region has 15 residues. Germline assignment: CDR1 LNHDA and CDR2 SQIVND (reference sequence). As DNA, the CDR3 is TGTGCCAGTAGGTGGGCACGGGCGAACACCGGGGAGCTGTTTTTT. It yields the protein CASRWARANTGELFF.

There are a few counts of this clonotype. The chain couples TRBV20-1 to TRBJ1-5, with D tentatively TRBD1 (5 bases). CDR3 length: 14 amino acids. V was cut by 0 bases and J by 7 bases, with 13 bases left in between. Germline CDR1 DFQATT, CDR2 SNEGSKA (reference sequence). CDR3 region: CSARDARGDQPQHF. The CDR3 DNA is TGCAGTGCTAGAGATGCCCGAGGGGACCAGCCCCAGCATTTT.

There are a few counts of this clonotype. The chain carries TRBV19 and TRBJ2-5; 10 bases map to TRBD2. Per the germline V gene, CDR1 is LNHDA and CDR2 is SQIVND (reference sequence). V lost 5 bases to trimming and J lost 5 bases; unmatched junction nucleotides: 5. The CDR3 is 14 residues long. The CDR3 region is CASSDLAGAETQYF. In DNA form, the CDR3 reads TGTGCCAGTAGTGATCTAGCGGGGGCGGAGACCCAGTACTTC.

At least ten counts were recorded for this clonotype. This chain joins TRBV12-3 or TRBV12-4 and TRBJ2-4; possibly TRBD2 for D (5 bases). Deletions cut 1 base from V and 0 bases from J, with 10 bases between. The CDR3 runs 16 residues. CDR3 DNA sequence: TGTGCCAGCAGTTTAGGTTTAGCGATAGCCAAAAACATTCAGTACTTC. Its translation is CASSLGLAIAKNIQYF.

This clonotype has at least ten counts. The chain carries TRBV5-5 and TRBJ2-7; D might be TRBD1 (6 bases). This CDR3 has 14 amino acids. Germline V CDR1 and CDR2: SGHKS, YYEKEE (reference sequence). V lost 4 bases, J lost 3 bases, and 14 bases lay in between. The CDR3, as DNA: TGTGCCAGCAGCCCCCCGACAGGTTTCTACGAGCAGTACTTC. Amino acid sequence: CASSPPTGFYEQYF.

In this sample, this clonotype turned up many times. The V gene is TRBV12-3 or TRBV12-4, the J gene TRBJ2-2; TRBD2 might be the D (6 bases). V was shortened by 5 bases and J by 3 bases, with 16 bases between the two germline ends. This CDR3 spans 16 amino acids. DNA of the CDR3: TGTGCCAGCAGTCCCCTAGCGATCAGGGACACCGGGGAGCTGTTTTTT. Encoded protein: CASSPLAIRDTGELFF.

This clonotype appeared many times. This rearrangement joins TRBV28 to TRBJ2-7; tentative D call: TRBD1 (6 bases). Germline CDR1 and CDR2: MDHEN and SYDVKM. V lost 3 bases and J 5 bases, leaving 20 bases between the germline ends. The CDR3 consists of 16 residues. CDR3 region: CASSLGGQGSWNEQYF. The CDR3 DNA follows: TGTGCCAGCAGTTTGGGCGGGCAGGGGAGTTGGAACGAGCAGTACTTC. The full variable domain, its missing parts supplied by reference TRBV28 and TRBJ2-7, is DVKVTQSSRYLVKRTGEKVFLECVQDMDHENMFWYRQDPGLGLRLIYFSYDVKMKEKGDIPEGYSVSREKKERFSLILESASTNQTSMYLCASSLGGQGSWNEQYFGPGTRLTVT.

Ten or more counts support this clonotype. In DNA, the CDR3 is TGTGCCAGCAGCTTAGGACAGGGGCGCGGCTACACCTTC. It yields the protein CASSLGQGRGYTF. This rearrangement joins TRBV7-9 to TRBJ1-2; 8 positions agree with TRBD1. J was trimmed by 8 bases and V by 1 base; bases with no gene match: 3. Germline CDR1 reads SEHNR; CDR2 reads FQNEAQ (reference sequence). The CDR3 consists of 13 residues.

In this sample, this clonotype turned up many times. The J gene is TRBJ2-1, the V gene TRBV7-8; D unresolved. Germline lookup yields CDR1 SGHVS and CDR2 FQNEAQ. With 3 bases removed from V and 0 bases from J, the gap between germline ends came to 15 bases. CDR3 size: 17 residues. The CDR3 loop is CASSLTGQSRSYNEQFF. Here the CDR3 DNA reads TGTGCCAGCAGCTTGACTGGTCAAAGCCGCTCCTACAATGAGCAGTTCTTC.

This clonotype has only a few counts. This chain links TRBV30 with TRBJ2-2; perhaps TRBD2 as D (7 bases). This CDR3 region has 13 residues. With 5 bases removed from V and 4 bases from J, the gap between germline ends came to 11 bases. Germline CDR1 GTSNPN, CDR2 SVGIG (reference sequence). This CDR3 is CAWFRGGTGELFF. The CDR3 DNA reads TGTGCCTGGTTTAGGGGGGGCACCGGGGAGCTGTTTTTT.

CDR3 sequence (DNA): TGTGCCAGCAGCCAAGATAGGAAAAGGGGCGCTTCGTACAATGAGCAGTTCTTC. It is translated as CASSQDRKRGASYNEQFF. This sequence joins TRBV4-2 and TRBJ2-1; D perhaps matches TRBD1 (5 bases). The length of the CDR3 is 18 residues. The germline CDR1 and CDR2 sequences are LGHNA and YNFKEQ. V was cut by 0 bases and J by 4 bases, with 19 bases left in between.

The J gene is TRBJ2-3, the V gene TRBV20-1; 9 positions agree with TRBD2. The CDR3 has 16 residues. Germline V lookup: CDR1 DFQATT, CDR2 SNEGSKA (reference sequence). With V trimmed by 3 bases and J by 0 bases, 7 bases remained unmatched. The CDR3: CSASYRLAVSTDTQYF. CDR3 coding DNA: TGCAGTGCTAGTTATCGACTAGCGGTAAGCACAGATACGCAGTATTTT.

In its sample, this clonotype was seen many times. The genes are TRBV13 and TRBJ2-5; D is ambiguous. The CDR3 runs to 14 residues. V was clipped by 5 bases and J by 6 bases, with 16 bases between them. Germline V gene data show CDR1 as PRHDT and CDR2 as FYEKMQ (reference sequence). This chain's CDR3 is CASSARLKGQTQYF. The CDR3 nucleotides are TGTGCCAGCAGCGCCCGTCTGAAGGGTCAGACCCAGTACTTC.

This clonotype was seen at least ten times. In DNA, the CDR3 is TGCGCCAGCAGCTTAACAGGGTTGGTGGATGAAAAACTGTTTTTT. Translation gives CASSLTGLVDEKLFF. The genes are TRBV5-1 and TRBJ1-4; tentatively, D is TRBD1 (6 bases). Germline V gene sequence: CDR1 SGHRS, CDR2 YFSETQ. This CDR3 is built from 15 residues. V gave up 2 bases and J gave up 6 bases, with 14 bases separating them.